Following are 10 T cell receptor beta chains from one sample sequenced in a study of shared clonotypes between healthy human individuals. Naivety among CD8 cells was defined by CD45RO negativity and positive CCR7 selection, thereby excluding terminally differentiated effector memory CD45RA+ cells. Profiled with immunoSEQ multiplex PCR; TCRdb holds only in-frame clones, not every one. The sample has about 1.9 million clones; 80% to 95% are singletons. The specimen was naive CD8+ T cells from PBMCs. These receptors were taken from a young man in good health. Some clones in this sample may be carry-over from other donors' samples.

The rearrangement joins TRBV18 to TRBJ2-1; 8 bases are shared with TRBD2. This CDR3 has 17 residues. J was trimmed by 5 bases and V by 6 bases; bases with no gene match: 15. The germline V gene has CDR1 KGHSH and CDR2 LQKENI. CDR3 in amino acids: CASSLYSGTSYDNEQFF. The CDR3 DNA follows: TGTGCCAGCTCGCTTTACAGCGGGACTAGTTACGACAATGAGCAGTTCTTC.

This sequence joins TRBV6-5 and TRBJ2-5; D unclear. The J call may be mistaken, given a closer DNA end match to TRBJ2-7. This CDR3 spans 13 amino acids. CDR1 and CDR2 (germline): MNHEY, SVGAGI. The DNA for the CDR3 is TGTGCCAGCAGTTACGGGCTACGTGACGAGCAGTACTTC. Translation: CASSYGLRDEQYF.

CDR3 bases: TGTGCCAGCAGCTTAAGAGCGGGAGGGTCGGCCGGGGGCACAGATACGCAGTATTTT. Translation: CASSLRAGGSAGGTDTQYF. V is TRBV7-8 and J is TRBJ2-3; 10 positions agree with TRBD2. CDR3 length: 19 amino acids. After removal of 2 bases from V and 1 base from J, the junction contained 12 bases not matched to a gene. Per germline, CDR1 SGHVS and CDR2 FQNEAQ. Together with reference TRBV7-8 and TRBJ2-3, the CDR3 gives the full variable domain: GAGVSQSPRYKVAKRGQDVALRCDPISGHVSLFWYQQALGQGPEFLTYFQNEAQLDKSGLPSDRFFAERPEGSVSTLKIQRTQQEDSAVYLCASSLRAGGSAGGTDTQYFGPGTRLTVL.

As DNA, the CDR3 is TGTGCCAGCAGTTCCACCTCGACAGGGCTCATGAACACTGAAGCTTTCTTT. The encoded protein is CASSSTSTGLMNTEAFF. The V call is TRBV28, the J call TRBJ1-1; TRBD1 aligns across 7 bases. J was trimmed by 0 bases and V by 4 bases; bases with no gene match: 11. The CDR3 is 17 residues long. In germline, CDR1 is MDHEN, CDR2 SYDVKM.

This chain connects TRBV9 to TRBJ2-1, with TRBD2 matching over 11 bases. Germline lookup yields CDR1 SGDLS and CDR2 YYNGEE. Trimming cost V 3 bases and J 10 bases; bases outside gene matches: 12. This CDR3 contains 16 residues. CDR3 sequence: CASSARLAGYLGEQFF. In DNA form, the CDR3 reads TGTGCCAGCAGCGCCCGACTAGCGGGATACCTCGGGGAGCAGTTCTTC.

On this clone itself: Other DNA sequences in this sample translate to the same CDR3. The chain joins TRBV7-9 to TRBJ2-1; D is undetermined. The germline CDR1 and CDR2 sequences are SEHNR and FQNEAQ (reference sequence). The V end was cut by 5 bases, the J end by 7 bases, with 9 bases between. This CDR3 has 12 amino acids. The CDR3 sequence is CASSLARNEQFF. CDR3 in DNA: TGTGCCAGCAGCCTGGCCCGGAATGAGCAGTTCTTC.

The genes are TRBV10-3 and TRBJ2-7; no definite D call. V was cut by 0 bases and J by 5 bases, with 8 bases left in between. Per germline, CDR1 ENHRY and CDR2 SYGVKD. This CDR3 region has 13 residues. In nucleotides, the CDR3 is TGTGCCATCAGTGAGTCGGCCGGCCACGAGCAGTACTTC. Translated, it gives CAISESAGHEQYF.

The V call is TRBV9, the J call TRBJ2-1, with 8 bases fitting TRBD1. This CDR3 region has 14 residues. The germline V gene encodes CDR1 SGDLS and CDR2 YYNGEE. The ends lost 0 bases at V and 8 bases at J; junction bases unmatched: 4. The CDR3 sequence: CASSVGRGPDEQFF. Here the CDR3 DNA reads TGTGCCAGCAGCGTAGGCAGGGGGCCGGATGAGCAGTTCTTC.

To note about this clone: The sample has other DNA sequences that encode this CDR3 too. This chain connects TRBV7-3 to TRBJ2-1, with unresolved D. V was shortened by 2 bases and J by 0 bases, with 8 bases between the two germline ends. This CDR3 spans 15 amino acids. Germline V gives CDR1 SGHTA, CDR2 FQGTGA. The CDR3 sequence is CASSLAVSSYNEQFF. DNA for the CDR3: TGTGCCAGCAGCTTAGCCGTAAGCTCCTACAATGAGCAGTTCTTC.

The chain joins TRBV7-8 to TRBJ2-7, with 8 positions matching TRBD1. From germline, CDR1 is SGHVS and CDR2 FQNEAQ. V gave up 5 bases and J gave up 5 bases; unmatched junction bases: 11. This CDR3 has 15 residues. CDR3 residues: CASSPHGLTGDEQYF. The CDR3 DNA reads TGTGCCAGCAGCCCCCACGGATTGACAGGGGACGAGCAGTACTTC.